Listed below are T cell receptor beta chains from one sample, sequenced in a study of blood T cell repertoires in COVID-19. Repertoires were generated with immunoSEQ multiplex PCR, while TCRdb's copy carries only in-frame clones and drops some. Of approximately 98,000 clones listed, approximately 81% are singletons. The sample was peripheral blood. The receptor source for this set is a man aged 55-75 years with acute or convalescent COVID-19. CDR3s include the opening cysteine and the closing phenylalanine or tryptophan. The D gene is left open where the match is weak. Size tells how often a clone was seen (once, few, many) or the class of an expanded clone, and some rows leave it out.

NA | TRBJ2-7 | few | TRBV6-5 | TGTGCCACTACCCGGACCGGGGGCTACGAGCAGTACTTC | CATTRTGGYEQYF
NA | TRBJ1-2 | NA | TRBV11-3 | TGTGCCAGCAGCAAGGGGGACGGCCTGGAAGGAGGCTACACCTTC | CASSKGDGLEGGYTF
TRBD2 | TRBJ2-1 | NA | TRBV11-3 | TGTGCCAGCAGCCACCTCGGGACTAGCGCCAGCTACAATGAGCAGTTCTTC | CASSHLGTSASYNEQFF
NA | TRBJ1-4 | NA | TRBV27 | TGTGCCAGCAGGCTGAGGGCGAATGTTGAAAAACTGTTTTTT | CASRLRANVEKLFF
NA | TRBJ2-5 | NA | TRBV4-2 | TGTGCCAGCAGCCAAGTAGGGGGGGGCAAAGAGACCCAGTACTTC | CASSQVGGGKETQYF
TRBD1 | TRBJ1-1 | NA | TRBV12-3/TRBV12-4 | TGTGCCAGCAGTTTCGGGACAGGTGGGGCTTTCTTT | CASSFGTGGAFF
TRBD1 | TRBJ1-4 | NA | TRBV19 | TGTGCCAGTAGTTCCGGGACAGCAACTAATGAAAAACTGTTTTTT | CASSSGTATNEKLFF
NA | TRBJ2-3 | NA | TRBV3-1/TRBV3-2 | TGTGCCAGCAGCCAAGTGGGGGGGCGATCAGATACGCAGTATTTT | CASSQVGGRSDTQYF
NA | TRBJ2-3 | once | TRBV4-2 | TGTGCCAGCAGCCAAGATGCGGGCGCCGGCACAGATACGCAGTATTTT | CASSQDAGAGTDTQYF
TRBD1 | TRBJ1-6 | NA | TRBV7-8 | TGTGCCAGCAGCGGTACCGGGACAGGCTTTCGCCTCCACTTT | CASSGTGTGFRLHF
TRBD1 | TRBJ2-3 | NA | TRBV30 | TGTGCCTGGGCCTCGACAGGGTGGGCAGATACGCAGTATTTT | CAWASTGWADTQYF
NA | TRBJ2-4 | NA | TRBV5-1 | TGCGCCAGCAAACAGGGTGACATTCAGTACTTC | CASKQGDIQYF
NA | TRBJ1-3 | NA | TRBV18 | TGTGCCAGCTCCCCGGGGATCTCTGGAAACACCATATATTTT | CASSPGISGNTIYF
TRBD1 | TRBJ2-4 | NA | TRBV6-5 | TGTGCCAGCAGTCCGGGACAGGGGAGGCACATTCAGTACTTC | CASSPGQGRHIQYF
NA | TRBJ2-3 | NA | TRBV5-1 | TGCGCCAGCGAGGACGGGAGAGTAGATACGCAGTATTTT | CASEDGRVDTQYF
NA | TRBJ1-3 | NA | TRBV19 | TGTGCCAGTAACCCCCAGGGTTACGGAAACACCATATATTTT | CASNPQGYGNTIYF
NA | TRBJ2-1 | NA | TRBV7-9 | TGTGCCAGCAAACGGGCCTACAATGAGCAGTTCTTC | CASKRAYNEQFF
TRBD2 | TRBJ2-7 | NA | TRBV7-2 | TGTGCCAGCAGAGTCTCCGGCGGGGGGCAGAGCTCCTACGAGCAGTACTTC | CASRVSGGGQSSYEQYF
NA | TRBJ2-3 | once | TRBV24-1 | TGTGCCACCAGTGATTTTGGACTAGATACGCAGTATTTT | CATSDFGLDTQYF
NA | TRBJ2-3 | NA | TRBV10-2 | TGCGCCAGCAGCGATAGTGTTATCGATACGCAGTATTTT | CASSDSVIDTQYF
TRBD2 | TRBJ2-3 | NA | TRBV25-1 | TGTGCCAGCAGTGAATTGAGTTCGGCGGGAGGGGGAGATACGCAGTATTTT | CASSELSSAGGGDTQYF
TRBD1 | TRBJ2-1 | NA | TRBV7-2 | TGTGCCAGCAGCCCCCCGGGACAGGGGGCAGGTGAGCAGTTCTTC | CASSPPGQGAGEQFF
NA | TRBJ2-3 | NA | TRBV7-2 | TGTGCCAGCAGCCAAGGGGACTGGCCCACAGATACGCAGTATTTT | CASSQGDWPTDTQYF
NA | TRBJ1-5 | NA | TRBV7-2 | TGTGCCAGCAGCTTAAGGGTGAGGGAAAATCAGCCCCAGCATTTT | CASSLRVRENQPQHF
NA | TRBJ1-2 | NA | TRBV24-1 | TGTGCCACCAGTTCCCAGGCCCGAAACTATGGCTACACCTTC | CATSSQARNYGYTF
NA | TRBJ2-1 | NA | TRBV5-4 | TGTGCCAGCAGCTCGGGCGGGACAGTATCCTACAATGAGCAGTTCTTC | CASSSGGTVSYNEQFF
NA | TRBJ1-6 | NA | TRBV6-5 | TGTGCCAGCAGTTACTCGATACAGTTTACCAATTCACCCCTCCACTTT | CASSYSIQFTNSPLHF
NA | TRBJ2-1 | NA | TRBV19 | TGTGCCAGTAGTCGATTGCCGGGGGTAGAGCAGTTCTTC | CASSRLPGVEQFF
TRBD1 | TRBJ2-1 | once | TRBV5-1 | TGCGCCAGCAGCGCGCTTGGGACAGGGTATAACAATGAGCAGTTCTTC | CASSALGTGYNNEQFF
TRBD1 | TRBJ1-2 | NA | TRBV2 | TGTGCCAGCAGTCCATCTACAGGGGGCTTGGGCTACACCTTC | CASSPSTGGLGYTF
TRBD1 | TRBJ2-2 | NA | TRBV6-5 | TGTGCCAGCAAAACAGGGGGGCCCGGGGAGCTGTTTTTT | CASKTGGPGELFF
NA | TRBJ1-4 | NA | TRBV5-1 | TGCGCCAGGTGGACATGGCGACTGTTTTTT | CARWTWRLFF
NA | TRBJ1-2 | NA | TRBV10-3 | TGTGCCATCAGCCAGCACACAGGGAGGGAGGGCGATGGCTACACCTTC | CAISQHTGREGDGYTF
TRBD1 | TRBJ2-1 | NA | TRBV2 | TGTGCCAGCAGAAGGACAGGAACCCAATACAATGAGCAGTTCTTC | CASRRTGTQYNEQFF
TRBD2 | TRBJ2-1 | NA | TRBV5-1 | TGCGCCAGCAGCGCCGGACTAGCGGGGCCCTACAATGAGCAGTTCTTC | CASSAGLAGPYNEQFF
TRBD2 | TRBJ2-5 | NA | TRBV5-1 | TGCGCCAGCAGCCTAGGACTAGCGGGGAACCAAGAGACCCAGTACTTC | CASSLGLAGNQETQYF
TRBD1 | TRBJ2-4 | NA | TRBV6-2/TRBV6-3 | TGTGCCAGCAGTGCTCGGGACAGGCCGGGCGTCTTC | CASSARDRPGVF
NA | TRBJ1-1 | NA | TRBV7-9 | TGTGCCAGCAGCTTTGGAGGGTTGAGGTTGGACACTGAAGCTTTCTTT | CASSFGGLRLDTEAFF
TRBD2 | TRBJ2-3 | NA | TRBV7-6 | TGTGCCAGCAGCCCCGCGGGGCGGGGGTTCGAAGATACGCAGTATTTT | CASSPAGRGFEDTQYF
TRBD1 | TRBJ1-1 | NA | TRBV2 | TGTGCCAGCAGTGAAAATACAGGGGTCGCTTTCTTT | CASSENTGVAFF
TRBD1 | TRBJ1-1 | NA | TRBV10-3 | TGTGCCATCAGTGAACAGGGGGGAAAGACTGAAGCTTTCTTT | CAISEQGGKTEAFF
NA | TRBJ2-3 | NA | TRBV7-7 | TGTGCTAGCAGCACCGGAGTGGGAGTCGATACGCAGTATTTT | CASSTGVGVDTQYF
TRBD2 | TRBJ2-1 | once | TRBV6-5 | TGTGCCAGCCACGGGGGGTATGAGCAGTTCTTC | CASHGGYEQFF
NA | TRBJ2-4 | NA | TRBV7-2 | TGTGCCAGCAGCTCCAGGGTGCCAGCCAAAAACATTCAGTACTTC | CASSSRVPAKNIQYF
TRBD2 | TRBJ2-1 | NA | TRBV27 | TGTGCCAGCAGTCCCGGGACTAGCCCATACAATGAGCAGTTCTTC | CASSPGTSPYNEQFF
TRBD2 | TRBJ2-1 | NA | TRBV6-5 | TGTGCCAGCTGTTCTAGCGGGAGTTCGTCCTACAATGAGCAGTTCTTC | CASCSSGSSSYNEQFF
TRBD2 | TRBJ2-5 | NA | TRBV9 | TGTGCCAGCAGCTCTAGCGGGTGGGAGACCCAGTACTTC | CASSSSGWETQYF
NA | TRBJ2-2 | NA | TRBV5-1 | TGCGCCAGCAGCTTGGCTACAGGGATGAACACCGGGGAGCTGTTTTTT | CASSLATGMNTGELFF
TRBD1 | TRBJ2-5 | NA | TRBV30 | TGTGCCTGGAGAATGGACAGGGAGGAGGAGACCCAGTACTTC | CAWRMDREEETQYF
NA | TRBJ2-1 | NA | TRBV12-3/TRBV12-4 | TGTGCCAGCAGTATAGTAAGGAGGAATGAGCAGTTCTTC | CASSIVRRNEQFF
TRBD1 | TRBJ1-1 | NA | TRBV6-2/TRBV6-3 | TGTGCCAGCAGTTACACTAGAGGGGGCGTGGGACCGACTGAAGCTTTCTTT | CASSYTRGGVGPTEAFF
TRBD1 | TRBJ1-1 | NA | TRBV3-1/TRBV3-2 | TGTGCCAGCAGCACCAGGACAGGGAACACTGAAGCTTTCTTT | CASSTRTGNTEAFF
TRBD1 | TRBJ2-5 | NA | TRBV5-1 | TGCGCCAGCGCAACCGGGACAGGGATCGAGACCCAGTACTTC | CASATGTGIETQYF
TRBD1 | TRBJ1-2 | NA | TRBV5-6 | TGTGCCAGCAGTTTTACCCAGGGGGAGGGCTACACCTTC | CASSFTQGEGYTF
NA | TRBJ2-5 | NA | TRBV30 | TGTGCCTGGACGGGCGGGGAGACCCAGTACTTC | CAWTGGETQYF
TRBD2 | TRBJ2-1 | NA | TRBV7-2 | TGTGCCAGCAGCTCCCCCGGGACTAGCGGGAGAAATGAGCAGTTCTTC | CASSSPGTSGRNEQFF
NA | TRBJ1-1 | NA | TRBV27 | TGTGCCAGCAGTTCTGCGGGGACTGAAGCTTTCTTT | CASSSAGTEAFF
TRBD1 | TRBJ1-2 | once | TRBV3-1/TRBV3-2 | TGTGCCAGCAGCCACCTCAGGGGGCGGGTTAGGATTCAGTACTATGGCTACACCTTC | CASSHLRGRVRIQYYGYTF
NA | TRBJ1-1 | NA | TRBV29-1 | TGCAGCGTTGGGGCAGTCAACATGAACACTGAAGCTTTCTTT | CSVGAVNMNTEAFF
NA | TRBJ1-6 | NA | TRBV30 | TGTGCCTTGGGGCGGGCTGATAATTCACCCCTCCACTTT | CALGRADNSPLHF